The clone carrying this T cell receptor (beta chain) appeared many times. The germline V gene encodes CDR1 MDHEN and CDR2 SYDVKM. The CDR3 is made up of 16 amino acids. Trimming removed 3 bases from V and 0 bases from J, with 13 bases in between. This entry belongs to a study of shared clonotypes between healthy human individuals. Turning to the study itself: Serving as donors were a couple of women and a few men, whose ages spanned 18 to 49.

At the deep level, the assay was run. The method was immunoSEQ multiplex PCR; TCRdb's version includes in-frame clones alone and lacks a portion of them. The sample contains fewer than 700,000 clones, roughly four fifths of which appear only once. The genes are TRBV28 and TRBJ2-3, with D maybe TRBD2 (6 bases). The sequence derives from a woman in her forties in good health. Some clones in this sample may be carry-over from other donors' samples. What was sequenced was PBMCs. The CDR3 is CASSFTGRVSTDTQYF. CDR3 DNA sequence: TGTGCCAGCAGTTTTACCGGGAGAGTTAGCACAGATACGCAGTATTTT.